What follows describes a single TCR beta chain. Its antigen is currently unknown. The protocol was immunoSEQ multiplex PCR, while the TCRdb copy is restricted to in-frame clones and leaves out a portion. The sample lists over 30,000 clones, around 83% occurring once. Germline V gene sequence: CDR1 SGHVS, CDR2 FQNEAQ. V lost 5 bases and J 2 bases, leaving 15 bases between the germline ends. CDR3 length equals 15 residues. These data come from a study of OX40 agonist ivuxolimab in advanced cancers. The study's findings and limits: On average, CD8+ T cells had more expanded clones than CD4+.

The chain combines TRBV7-8 with TRBJ2-5, with a tentative D call TRBD2 (6 bases). Here the sequenced sample was CD4+ or CD8+ T cells sorted from blood, taken in a trial of the OX40 agonist ivuxolimab. This sequence was found in an adult with an advanced solid tumor such as melanoma, head and neck, liver or kidney cancer. The chain's CDR3 is CASSPWGGLQETQYF. CDR3 DNA: TGTGCCAGCAGCCCCTGGGGAGGACTTCAAGAGACCCAGTACTTC.